These T cell receptor beta chains were read from a single sample in a study of blood T cell repertoires in COVID-19. Sequencing was performed with immunoSEQ multiplex PCR; in TCRdb, only in-frame clones are kept and a portion is missing. Of about 240,000 clones in the sample, 86% were seen once. The sequenced material came from peripheral blood. The origin of the receptors is a man aged 55 to 70 with acute or convalescent COVID-19. CDR3s include the opening cysteine and the closing phenylalanine or tryptophan. Fields, in order: CDR3 protein, CDR3 DNA, D gene, J gene, clone size, V gene. A D gene is named only where the DNA matches it firmly. Clone size is given for some rows only: seen once, a few or many times, or a class if the clone is expanded.

CAWSVASGAQQYF,TGTGCCTGGAGTGTAGCTAGCGGGGCCCAGCAGTACTTC,TRBD2,TRBJ2-7,once,TRBV30
CASSFGQGNTEAFF,TGTGCCAGCAGCTTTGGACAGGGAAACACTGAAGCTTTCTTT,TRBD1,TRBJ1-1,few,TRBV13
CASTPGRNQPQHF,TGTGCCAGCACCCCAGGGCGGAATCAGCCCCAGCATTTT,NA,TRBJ1-5,NA,TRBV28
CASSSPPLDQVYEQYF,TGTGCCAGCAGTTCCCCCCCCCTGGATCAGGTGTACGAGCAGTACTTC,NA,TRBJ2-7,once,TRBV7-2
CASSLSGGSGANVLTF,TGTGCCAGCAGCTTAAGTGGAGGCTCTGGGGCCAACGTCCTGACTTTC,NA,TRBJ2-6,NA,TRBV7-3
CASSEDRRHQPQHF,TGTGCCAGCAGTGAAGACAGGCGGCATCAGCCCCAGCATTTT,NA,TRBJ1-5,NA,TRBV2
CAWSVISGSSADTQYF,TGTGCCTGGAGTGTAATTAGCGGGAGCAGCGCAGATACGCAGTATTTT,TRBD2,TRBJ2-3,NA,TRBV30
CASRGGTGFTDTQYF,TGTGCCAGCAGAGGGGGGACAGGTTTCACAGATACGCAGTATTTT,TRBD1,TRBJ2-3,NA,TRBV7-9
CASSLVPEGSPLHF,TGTGCCAGCAGCTTAGTACCTGAGGGCTCACCCCTCCACTTT,NA,TRBJ1-6,NA,TRBV7-2
CASSLVGDEQYF,TGTGCCAGCAGCTTAGTCGGGGACGAGCAGTACTTC,NA,TRBJ2-7,NA,TRBV7-2
CASSGARFGTDTQYF,TGTGCCAGCAGCGGAGCGCGCTTCGGCACAGATACGCAGTATTTT,NA,TRBJ2-3,NA,TRBV9
CSVARGGGEKLFF,TGCAGCGTTGCTAGGGGGGGAGGAGAAAAACTGTTTTTT,NA,TRBJ1-4,once,TRBV29-1
CASSVRASGRETQYF,TGTGCCAGCAGCGTAAGGGCTAGCGGGAGGGAGACCCAGTACTTC,TRBD2,TRBJ2-5,once,TRBV9
CSVEDRQGARETQYF,TGCAGCGTTGAAGATCGACAGGGGGCGAGGGAGACCCAGTACTTC,TRBD1,TRBJ2-5,NA,TRBV29-1
CSASRRGISGNTIYF,TGCAGTGCTAGTCGCAGGGGTATTTCTGGAAACACCATATATTTT,NA,TRBJ1-3,NA,TRBV20-1
CASSHGDRKLWGTEAFF,TGCGCCAGCAGTCACGGGGACAGAAAGTTGTGGGGCACTGAAGCTTTCTTT,TRBD1,TRBJ1-1,NA,TRBV23-1